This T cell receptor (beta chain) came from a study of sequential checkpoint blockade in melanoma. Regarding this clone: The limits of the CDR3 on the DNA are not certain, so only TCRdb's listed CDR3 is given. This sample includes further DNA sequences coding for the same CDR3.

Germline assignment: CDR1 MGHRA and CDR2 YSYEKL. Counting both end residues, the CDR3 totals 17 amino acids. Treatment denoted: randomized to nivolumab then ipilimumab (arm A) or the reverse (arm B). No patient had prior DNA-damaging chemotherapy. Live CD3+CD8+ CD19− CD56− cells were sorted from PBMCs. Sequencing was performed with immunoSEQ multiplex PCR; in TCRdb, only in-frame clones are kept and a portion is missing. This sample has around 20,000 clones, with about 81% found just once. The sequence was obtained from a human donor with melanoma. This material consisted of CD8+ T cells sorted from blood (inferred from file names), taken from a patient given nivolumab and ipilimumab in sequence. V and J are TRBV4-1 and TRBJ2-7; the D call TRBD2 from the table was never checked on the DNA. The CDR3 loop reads CASSQDWASGSSYEQYF.